The 22 T cell receptor beta chains below all came from one sample that was sequenced in a study of blood T cell repertoires in COVID-19. Clones were read by immunoSEQ multiplex PCR, and TCRdb kept only the in-frame ones, dropping some. The table records about 300,000 clones, 85% to 90% of them present only once. Sequenced input: peripheral blood. These receptors originate from a woman aged 25 to 39 with COVID-19, enrolled during active disease.

The genes are TRBV7-2 and TRBJ2-3; 7 bases fit TRBD1. Germline V gene lookup returns CDR1 SGHTA and CDR2 FQGNSA. V gave up 3 bases and J gave up 1 base; unmatched junction bases: 1. The CDR3 sequence is 14 residues long. CDR3 coding DNA: TGTGCCAGCAGCTTCGGACAGGGCACAGATACGCAGTATTTT. Protein product: CASSFGQGTDTQYF.

The rearrangement uses TRBV14 and TRBJ1-4; 8 bases map to TRBD1. Trimming removed 2 bases from V and 8 bases from J; junction bases left unmatched: 10. The CDR3 is 16 residues long. Germline V CDR1 and CDR2: SGHDN, FVKESK. CDR3 sequence reads: CASSQLRTGREEKLFF. Written as DNA, the CDR3 is TGTGCCAGCAGCCAACTCCGGACAGGGCGGGAAGAAAAACTGTTTTTT.

The chain is built from TRBV6-1 and TRBJ1-1, with no clear D. This CDR3 contains 13 residues. With 2 bases removed from V and 0 bases from J, the gap between germline ends came to 4 bases. CDR1 and CDR2 (germline): MNHNS, SASEGT. CDR3 bases: TGTGCCAGCAGTGAACGGTTGAACACTGAAGCTTTCTTT. The encoded protein is CASSERLNTEAFF.

This chain uses TRBV7-2 with TRBJ2-1; D may be TRBD1 (5 bases). V lost 0 bases and J 2 bases, leaving 5 bases between the germline ends. Germline CDR1 SGHTA, CDR2 FQGNSA. The CDR3 has 14 amino acids. CDR3 sequence reads: CASSLAGPYNEQFF. As DNA, the CDR3 is TGTGCCAGCAGCTTAGCGGGGCCCTACAATGAGCAGTTCTTC.

The CDR3 reads CASSSQFQMNTEAFF. The CDR3 DNA is TGTGCCAGCAGCTCTCAATTTCAGATGAACACTGAAGCTTTCTTT. The gene calls are TRBV5-4 and TRBJ1-1; the D is unclear. CDR3 length equals 15 residues. The V and J ends lost 3 bases and 0 bases respectively, with 12 bases between them. Germline V gene data show CDR1 as SGHNT and CDR2 as YYREEE (reference sequence).

The chain links TRBV16 to TRBJ1-6; no clear D gene. Looked up from germline, CDR1 is KGHSY and CDR2 is FQNENV. The CDR3 is 11 amino acids. V shed 0 bases and J shed 17 bases, with 8 bases lying between them. CDR3 loop: CASSQSTEVHF. CDR3 sequence (DNA): TGTGCCAGCAGCCAATCGACGGAGGTCCACTTT.

V and J are TRBV4-3 and TRBJ2-1, with TRBD2 matching over 8 bases. The germline CDR1 and CDR2 sequences are LGHNA and YSLEER. The CDR3 covers 17 residues. The trim removed 0 bases at V and 4 bases at J, leaving 8 bases unmatched. The CDR3 spells CASSQDRASGFYNEQFF. Here the CDR3 DNA reads TGCGCCAGCAGCCAAGATAGGGCTAGCGGGTTTTACAATGAGCAGTTCTTC.

V is TRBV18 and J is TRBJ1-1, with TRBD1 as a possible D gene (6 bases). V lost 0 bases and J lost 3, with 17 bases in between. CDR1 is KGHSH and CDR2 is LQKENI in the germline V gene. The CDR3 covers 17 residues. CDR3 amino acids: CASSPPARGAGDTEAFF. The CDR3 DNA reads as TGTGCCAGCTCACCACCGGCCAGGGGCGCCGGGGACACTGAAGCTTTCTTT.

The V and J genes are TRBV18 and TRBJ2-3; 7 nucleotides align to TRBD1. The V segment lost 5 bases and the J segment 0 bases; nucleotides outside the gene matches: 5. The CDR3 is 15 amino acids. CDR1 is KGHSH and CDR2 is LQKENI in the germline V gene. DNA of the CDR3: TGTGCCAGCTCAAGGGACAGCCCTAGCACAGATACGCAGTATTTT. It translates to CASSRDSPSTDTQYF.

This clone was recorded at least ten times. The sample has other DNA sequences that encode this CDR3 too. V usage is TRBV5-1 and J usage is TRBJ1-2, with a tentative D call TRBD1 (5 bases). This CDR3 contains 14 residues. From germline, CDR1 is SGHRS and CDR2 YFSETQ. V dropped 0 bases and J dropped 5 bases, with 11 bases sitting between them. The CDR3 loop reads CASSLDGGAYGYTF. The CDR3 DNA is TGCGCCAGCAGCTTGGACGGGGGAGCGTATGGCTACACCTTC.

J is TRBJ2-7 and V is TRBV27, with TRBD2 identical over 11 bases. With V trimmed by 0 bases and J by 4 bases, 5 bases remained unmatched. Germline V lookup: CDR1 MNHEY, CDR2 SMNVEV (reference sequence). The CDR3 consists of 16 residues. As DNA, the CDR3 is TGTGCCAGCAGTTTATCGGGGCTAGCGGGGGGTTACGAGCAGTACTTC. Residues: CASSLSGLAGGYEQYF.

The V gene is TRBV2, the J gene TRBJ2-5, with 8 bases that match TRBD1. Germline V gene data show CDR1 as SNHLY and CDR2 as FYNNEI. CDR3 size: 15 residues. Unmatched junction bases numbered 10, after V lost 7 bases and J lost 3 bases. CDR3 protein: CASTSRGTGKETQYF. CDR3 bases: TGTGCCAGCACAAGTCGAGGGACAGGCAAAGAGACCCAGTACTTC.

The V call is TRBV7-2, the J call TRBJ1-6, with TRBD1 matching 10 bases. The CDR3 is made up of 18 amino acids. V trimming: 3 bases; J trimming: 10 bases; junction bases outside the gene matches: 15. Germline values: CDR1 SGHTA, CDR2 FQGNSA. In DNA, the CDR3 is TGTGCCAGCAGCTTTAGGCAGGCGGAAGACAGGGGGCGATCACCCCTCCACTTT. Translated, it gives CASSFRQAEDRGRSPLHF.

This clone was picked up a small number of times. J is TRBJ1-1 and V is TRBV4-2; a weak D match, TRBD1 (6 bases). The germline V gene has CDR1 LGHNA and CDR2 YNFKEQ. The CDR3 consists of 15 residues. V lost 0 bases and J lost 7, with 15 bases in between. CDR3 amino acids: CASSQEVAGEYEAFF. The CDR3 DNA reads TGTGCCAGCAGCCAAGAGGTGGCAGGGGAGTATGAAGCTTTCTTT.

The chain has TRBV7-3 and TRBJ2-7, with TRBD1 identical over 9 bases. Germline CDR1 reads SGHTA; CDR2 reads FQGTGA. After removal of 5 bases from V and 5 bases from J, the junction contained 10 bases not matched to a gene. The length of the CDR3 is 15 residues. CDR3 in amino acids: CASSPGGTGTHEQYF. The CDR3 DNA reads as TGTGCCAGCAGCCCCGGGGGGACAGGGACCCACGAGCAGTACTTC.

The chain couples TRBV12-5 to TRBJ1-1, with a tentative D call TRBD1 (5 bases). Germline CDR1 reads LGHNT; CDR2 reads FRNRAP. This CDR3 comprises 14 residues. V lost 2 bases and J lost 4, with 11 bases in between. The CDR3 sequence: CASGLSGRSTEAFF. The DNA of the CDR3 is TGTGCTAGTGGTTTGTCAGGGAGGAGCACTGAAGCTTTCTTT.

The chain employs TRBV11-2 and TRBJ1-2; D possibly corresponds to TRBD1 (6 bases). The ends were cut back, 5 bases at V and 5 bases at J, with 21 bases in the middle. Germline-derived CDR1 and CDR2 are SGHAT and FQNNGV. The CDR3 sequence is 16 residues long. The CDR3 spells CASSPTSTGSLYGYTF. CDR3 DNA: TGTGCCAGCAGCCCGACCTCGACAGGAAGCCTTTATGGCTACACCTTC. Using reference TRBV11-2 and TRBJ1-2 for the parts outside the CDR3, the full variable domain is EAGVAQSPRYKIIEKRQSVAFWCNPISGHATLYWYQQILGQGPKLLIQFQNNGVVDDSQLPKDRFSAERLKGVDSTLKIQPAKLEDSAVYLCASSPTSTGSLYGYTFGSGTRLTVV.

A remark on this clone: Other nucleotide sequences in the sample specify the same CDR3. This sequence joins TRBV6-5 and TRBJ1-1; the D gene is possibly TRBD1 (6 bases). The V gene's germline CDR1 is MNHEY and CDR2 SVGAGI. Trimming pared 8 bases from V and 0 bases from J, leaving 13 bases between. The CDR3 has 14 amino acids. CDR3 residues: CASRATGMNTEAFF. The CDR3 nucleotides read TGTGCCAGCCGGGCTACAGGGATGAACACTGAAGCTTTCTTT.

The chain employs TRBV10-2 and TRBJ1-2; 9 bases agree with TRBD1. CDR1 and CDR2 from the germline V gene are WSHSY and SAAADI. There are 15 residues in the CDR3. The trim removed 0 bases at V and 5 bases at J, leaving 4 bases unmatched. CDR3 region: CASSESGTGIYGYTF. DNA of the CDR3: TGCGCCAGCAGTGAGTCCGGGACAGGGATTTATGGCTACACCTTC.

This clone was counted only a few times. The chain uses TRBV11-2 and TRBJ1-1, with D possibly being TRBD1 (5 bases). The germline gives CDR1 SGHAT, CDR2 FQNNGV. V was cut by 4 bases and J by 1 base, with 16 bases left in between. The CDR3 has 16 residues. The CDR3 sequence is CASSYGHRNANTEAFF. The CDR3 DNA reads TGTGCCAGCAGCTATGGCCACAGGAACGCGAACACTGAAGCTTTCTTT. The full variable domain, its missing parts supplied by reference TRBV11-2 and TRBJ1-1, is EAGVAQSPRYKIIEKRQSVAFWCNPISGHATLYWYQQILGQGPKLLIQFQNNGVVDDSQLPKDRFSAERLKGVDSTLKIQPAKLEDSAVYLCASSYGHRNANTEAFFGQGTRLTVV.

The gene calls are TRBV11-3 and TRBJ2-5; 9 nucleotides line up with TRBD2. CDR1 and CDR2 from the germline V gene are SGHNT and YENEEA. The CDR3 contains 15 residues. J gave up 5 bases and V 3 bases, and 7 bases lay outside the gene matches. CDR3 coding DNA: TGTGCCAGCAGCTTGGGACAGAGCGGGAGGGAGACCCAGTACTTC. This encodes CASSLGQSGRETQYF.

The chain links TRBV7-9 to TRBJ1-2; D is perhaps TRBD1 (5 bases). This CDR3 comprises 15 residues. Trimming removed 1 base from V and 7 bases from J, with 16 bases in between. Germline assignment: CDR1 SEHNR and CDR2 FQNEAQ (reference sequence). This CDR3 is CASSLGGREAGGYTF. The CDR3 nucleotides read TGTGCCAGCAGCTTAGGCGGCAGGGAGGCCGGTGGCTACACCTTC.